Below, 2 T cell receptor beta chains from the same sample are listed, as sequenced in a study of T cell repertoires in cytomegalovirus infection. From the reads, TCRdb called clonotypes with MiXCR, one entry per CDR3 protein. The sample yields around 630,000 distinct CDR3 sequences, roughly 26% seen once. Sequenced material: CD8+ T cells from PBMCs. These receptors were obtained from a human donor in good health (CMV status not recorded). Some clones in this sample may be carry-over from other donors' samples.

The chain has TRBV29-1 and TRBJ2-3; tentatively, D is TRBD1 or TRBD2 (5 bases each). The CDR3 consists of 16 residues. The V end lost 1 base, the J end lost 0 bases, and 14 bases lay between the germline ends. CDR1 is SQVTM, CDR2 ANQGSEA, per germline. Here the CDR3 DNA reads TGCAGCGTTGAAGGGGGAACGGGACCCAGCACAGATACGCAGTATTTT. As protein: CSVEGGTGPSTDTQYF.

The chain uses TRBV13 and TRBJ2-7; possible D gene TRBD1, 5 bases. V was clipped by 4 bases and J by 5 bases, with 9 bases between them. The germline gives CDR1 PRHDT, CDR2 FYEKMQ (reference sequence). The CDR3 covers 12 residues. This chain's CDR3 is CASSSRANEQYV. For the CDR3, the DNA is TGTGCCAGCAGCTCCAGGGCGAACGAGCAGTACGTC.